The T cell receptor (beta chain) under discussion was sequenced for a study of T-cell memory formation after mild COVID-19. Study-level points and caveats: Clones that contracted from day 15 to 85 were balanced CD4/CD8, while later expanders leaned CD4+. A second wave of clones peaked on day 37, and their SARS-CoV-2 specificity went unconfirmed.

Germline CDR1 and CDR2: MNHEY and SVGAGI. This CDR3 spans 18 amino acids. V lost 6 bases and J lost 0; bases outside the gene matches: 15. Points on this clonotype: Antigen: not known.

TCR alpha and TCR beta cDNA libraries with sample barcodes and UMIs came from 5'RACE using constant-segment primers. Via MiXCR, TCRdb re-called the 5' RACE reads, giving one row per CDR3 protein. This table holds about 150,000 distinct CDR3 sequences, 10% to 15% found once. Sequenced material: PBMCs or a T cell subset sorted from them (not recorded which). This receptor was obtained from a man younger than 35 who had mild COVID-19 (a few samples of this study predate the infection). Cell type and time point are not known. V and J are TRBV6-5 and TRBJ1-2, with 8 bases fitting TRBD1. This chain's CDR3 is CASRMAGTGTLANYGYTF. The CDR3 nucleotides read TGTGCCAGCAGGATGGCCGGGACAGGCACCCTAGCTAACTATGGCTACACCTTC.